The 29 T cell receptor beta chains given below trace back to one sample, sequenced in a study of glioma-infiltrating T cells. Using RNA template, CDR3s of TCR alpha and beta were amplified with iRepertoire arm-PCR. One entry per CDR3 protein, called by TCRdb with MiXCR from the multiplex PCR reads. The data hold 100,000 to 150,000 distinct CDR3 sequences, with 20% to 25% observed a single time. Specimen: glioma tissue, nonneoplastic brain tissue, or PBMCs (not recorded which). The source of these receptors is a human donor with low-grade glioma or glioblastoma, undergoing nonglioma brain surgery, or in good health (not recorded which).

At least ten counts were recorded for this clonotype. The CDR3 loop reads CSVVGYTEAFF. CDR3 DNA sequence: TGCAGCGTTGTGGGTTACACTGAAGCTTTCTTT. This chain uses TRBV29-1 with TRBJ1-1; D remains ambiguous. Trimming removed 4 bases from V and 3 bases from J, with 6 bases in between. From germline, CDR1 is SQVTM and CDR2 ANQGSEA. CDR3 length: 11 amino acids.

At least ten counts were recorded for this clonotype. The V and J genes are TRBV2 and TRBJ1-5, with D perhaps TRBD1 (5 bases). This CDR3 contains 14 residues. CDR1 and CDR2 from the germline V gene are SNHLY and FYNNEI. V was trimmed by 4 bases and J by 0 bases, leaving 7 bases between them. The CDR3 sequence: CASSGGLSNQPQHF. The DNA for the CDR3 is TGTGCCAGCAGTGGGGGACTTAGCAATCAGCCCCAGCATTTT.

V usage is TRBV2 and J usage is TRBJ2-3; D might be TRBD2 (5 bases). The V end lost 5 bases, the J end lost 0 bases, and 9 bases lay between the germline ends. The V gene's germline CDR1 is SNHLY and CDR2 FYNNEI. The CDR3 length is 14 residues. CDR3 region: CASSFSVSTDTQYF. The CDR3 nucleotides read TGTGCCAGCAGTTTTAGCGTTAGCACAGATACGCAGTATTTT.

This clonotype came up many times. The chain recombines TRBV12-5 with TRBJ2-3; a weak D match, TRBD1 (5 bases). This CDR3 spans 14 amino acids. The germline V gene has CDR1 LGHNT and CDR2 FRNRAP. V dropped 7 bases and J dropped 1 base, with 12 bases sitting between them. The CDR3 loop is CASAPDTRTDTQYF. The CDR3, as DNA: TGTGCTAGTGCCCCGGACACGCGCACAGATACGCAGTATTTT.

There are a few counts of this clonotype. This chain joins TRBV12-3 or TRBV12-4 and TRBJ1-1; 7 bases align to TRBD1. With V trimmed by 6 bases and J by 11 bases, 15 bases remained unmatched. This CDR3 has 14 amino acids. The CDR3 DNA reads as TGTGCCAGCAGCCGACAGGGTTTGTTGGTGAATGCTTTCTTT. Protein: CASSRQGLLVNAFF.

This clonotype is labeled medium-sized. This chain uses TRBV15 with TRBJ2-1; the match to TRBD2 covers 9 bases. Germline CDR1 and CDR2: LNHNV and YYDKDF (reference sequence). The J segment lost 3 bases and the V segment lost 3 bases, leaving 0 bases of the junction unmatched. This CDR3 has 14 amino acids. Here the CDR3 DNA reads TGTGCCACCAGCAGTAGCGGGAGCTACAATGAGCAGTTCTTC. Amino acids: CATSSSGSYNEQFF.

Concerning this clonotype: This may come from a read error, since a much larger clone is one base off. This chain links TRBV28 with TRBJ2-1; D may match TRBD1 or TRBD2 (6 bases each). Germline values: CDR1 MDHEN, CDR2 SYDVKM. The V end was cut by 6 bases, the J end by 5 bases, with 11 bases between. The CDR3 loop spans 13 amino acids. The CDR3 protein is CASRSGANNEQFF. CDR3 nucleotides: TGTGCCAGCAGATCGGGGGCGAACAATGAGCAGTTCTTC.

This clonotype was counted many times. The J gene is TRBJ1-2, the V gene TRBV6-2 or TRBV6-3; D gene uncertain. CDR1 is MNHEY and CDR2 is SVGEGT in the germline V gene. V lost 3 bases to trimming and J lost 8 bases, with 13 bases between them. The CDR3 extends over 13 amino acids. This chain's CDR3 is CASSYQALRGYTF. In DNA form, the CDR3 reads TGTGCCAGCAGTTATCAGGCCTTAAGGGGCTACACCTTC.

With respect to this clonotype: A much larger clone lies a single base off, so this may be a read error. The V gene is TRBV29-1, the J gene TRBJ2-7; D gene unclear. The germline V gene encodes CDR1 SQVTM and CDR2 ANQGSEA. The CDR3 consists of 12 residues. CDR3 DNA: TGCATCGTTGGAGCAGTGTCCTACGAGCAGTACTTC. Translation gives CIVGAVSYEQYF.

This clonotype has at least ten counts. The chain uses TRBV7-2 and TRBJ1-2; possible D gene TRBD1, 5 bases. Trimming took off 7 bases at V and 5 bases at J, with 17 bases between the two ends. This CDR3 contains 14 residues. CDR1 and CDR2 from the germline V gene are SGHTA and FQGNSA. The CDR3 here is CASTPSRGGYGYTF. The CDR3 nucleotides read TGTGCCAGCACCCCCTCGCGGGGCGGGTATGGCTACACCTTC.

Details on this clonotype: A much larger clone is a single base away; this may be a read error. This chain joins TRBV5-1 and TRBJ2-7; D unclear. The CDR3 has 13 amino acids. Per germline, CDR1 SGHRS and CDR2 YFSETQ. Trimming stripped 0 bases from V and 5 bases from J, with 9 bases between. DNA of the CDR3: TGCGCCAGCAGCTTGGAGGGCTGTGACGAGCAGTACTTC. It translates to CASSLEGCDEQYF.

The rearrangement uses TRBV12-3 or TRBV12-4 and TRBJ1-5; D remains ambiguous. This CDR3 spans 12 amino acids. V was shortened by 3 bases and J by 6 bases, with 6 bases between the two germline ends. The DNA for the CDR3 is TGTGCCAGCAGTTTTGGACCTCAGCCCCAGCATTTT. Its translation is CASSFGPQPQHF.

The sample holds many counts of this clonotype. The CDR3 protein is CASSSGQSRQPQHF. The CDR3 DNA reads TGTGCCAGCAGCTCCGGGCAATCCAGACAGCCCCAGCATTTT. The gene calls are TRBV7-2 and TRBJ1-5; D is ambiguous. Trimming cost V 4 bases and J 7 bases, with 14 bases left between them. This CDR3 has 14 amino acids. Per the germline V gene, CDR1 is SGHTA and CDR2 is FQGNSA.

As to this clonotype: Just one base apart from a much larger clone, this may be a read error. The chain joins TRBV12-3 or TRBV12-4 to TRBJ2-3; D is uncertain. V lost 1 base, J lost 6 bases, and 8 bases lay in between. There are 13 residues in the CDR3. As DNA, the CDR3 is TGTGCCAGCAGTTTAGGGGTTTATGATACGCAGTATTTT. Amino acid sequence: CASSLGVYDTQYF.

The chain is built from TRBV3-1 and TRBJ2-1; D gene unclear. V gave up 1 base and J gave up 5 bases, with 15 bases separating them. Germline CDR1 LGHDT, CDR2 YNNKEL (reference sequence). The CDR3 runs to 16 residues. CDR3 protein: CASSQGLGTPDNEQFF. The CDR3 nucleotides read TGTGCCAGCAGCCAAGGGCTAGGAACTCCAGACAATGAGCAGTTCTTC.

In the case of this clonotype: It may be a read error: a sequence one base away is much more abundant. The CDR3 coding sequence is TGTGCCAGCAGCGAAGAGAACACAGGGATGGGGGAGCAGTTCTTC. It encodes CASSEENTGMGEQFF. This chain links TRBV12-3 or TRBV12-4 with TRBJ2-1; perhaps TRBD1 as D (6 bases). V was pared by 6 bases and J by 10 bases, with 22 bases between. CDR3 length: 15 residues.

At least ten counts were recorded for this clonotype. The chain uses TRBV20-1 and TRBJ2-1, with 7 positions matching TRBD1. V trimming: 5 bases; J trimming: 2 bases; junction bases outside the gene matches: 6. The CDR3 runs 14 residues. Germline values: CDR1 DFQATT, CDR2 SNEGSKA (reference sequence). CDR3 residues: CSAQNQGAYNEQFF. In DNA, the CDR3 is TGCAGTGCTCAAAACCAGGGGGCCTACAATGAGCAGTTCTTC.

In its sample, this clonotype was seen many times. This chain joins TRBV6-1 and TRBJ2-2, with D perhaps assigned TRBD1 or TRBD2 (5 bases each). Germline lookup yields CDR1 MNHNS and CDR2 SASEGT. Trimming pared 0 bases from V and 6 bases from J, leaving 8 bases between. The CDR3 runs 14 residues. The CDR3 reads CASSEARGPGELFF. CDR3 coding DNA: TGTGCCAGCAGTGAAGCGAGGGGTCCCGGGGAGCTGTTTTTT.

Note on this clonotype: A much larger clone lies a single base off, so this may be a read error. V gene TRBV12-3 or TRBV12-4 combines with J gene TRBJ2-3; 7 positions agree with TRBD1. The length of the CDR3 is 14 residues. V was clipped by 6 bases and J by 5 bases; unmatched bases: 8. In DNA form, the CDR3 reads TGTGCCAGCAGCCTTACAGGGGAAAGAGATACGCAGTATTTT. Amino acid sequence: CASSLTGERDTQYF.

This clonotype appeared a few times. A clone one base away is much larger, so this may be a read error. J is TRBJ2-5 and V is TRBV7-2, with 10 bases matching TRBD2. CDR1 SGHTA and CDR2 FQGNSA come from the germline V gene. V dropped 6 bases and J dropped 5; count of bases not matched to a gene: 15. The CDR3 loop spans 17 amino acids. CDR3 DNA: TGTGCCAGCAGTCGAATTCGGGGTCTAGCGGGAGACGAGACCCAGTACTTC. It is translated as CASSRIRGLAGDETQYF.

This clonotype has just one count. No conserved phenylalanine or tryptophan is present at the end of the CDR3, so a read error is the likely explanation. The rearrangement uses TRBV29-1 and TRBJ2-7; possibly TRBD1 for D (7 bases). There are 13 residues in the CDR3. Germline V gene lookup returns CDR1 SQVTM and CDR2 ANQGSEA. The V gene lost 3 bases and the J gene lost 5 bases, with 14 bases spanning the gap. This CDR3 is CSVEGGQGDEQYL. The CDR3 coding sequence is TGCAGCGTTGAGGGGGGCCAGGGGGACGAGCAGTACCTC.

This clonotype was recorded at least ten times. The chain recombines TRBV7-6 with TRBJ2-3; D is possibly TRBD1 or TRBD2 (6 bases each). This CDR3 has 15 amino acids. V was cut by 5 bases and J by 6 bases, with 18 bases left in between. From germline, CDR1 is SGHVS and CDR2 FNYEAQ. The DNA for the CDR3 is TGTGCCAGCAGCAGGAGGGGGTGGGACGGCGATACGCAGTATTTT. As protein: CASSRRGWDGDTQYF.

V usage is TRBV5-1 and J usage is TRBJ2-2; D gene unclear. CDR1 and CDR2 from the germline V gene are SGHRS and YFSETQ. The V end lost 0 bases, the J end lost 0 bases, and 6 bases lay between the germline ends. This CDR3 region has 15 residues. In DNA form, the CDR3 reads TGCGCCAGCAGCTTGGAACCCCCGAACACCGGGGAGCTGTTTTTT. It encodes CASSLEPPNTGELFF.

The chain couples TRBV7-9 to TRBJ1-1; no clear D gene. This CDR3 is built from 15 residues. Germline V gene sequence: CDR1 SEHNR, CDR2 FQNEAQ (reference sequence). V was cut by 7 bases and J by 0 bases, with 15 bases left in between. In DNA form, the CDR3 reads TGTGCCAGCACCCAGAGTATCCAGATGAACACTGAAGCTTTCTTT. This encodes CASTQSIQMNTEAFF.

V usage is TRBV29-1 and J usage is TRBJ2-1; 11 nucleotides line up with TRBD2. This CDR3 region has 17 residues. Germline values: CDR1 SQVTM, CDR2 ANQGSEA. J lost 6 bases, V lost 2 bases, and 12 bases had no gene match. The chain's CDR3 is CSVEQLKLAGDVNEQFF. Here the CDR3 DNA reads TGCAGCGTTGAACAGCTGAAACTAGCGGGAGATGTCAATGAGCAGTTCTTC.

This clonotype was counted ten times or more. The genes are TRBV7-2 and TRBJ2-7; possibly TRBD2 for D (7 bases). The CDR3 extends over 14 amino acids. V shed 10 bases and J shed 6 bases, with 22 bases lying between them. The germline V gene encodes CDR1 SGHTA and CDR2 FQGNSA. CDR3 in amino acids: CATSRGGAPREQYF. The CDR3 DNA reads TGTGCCACATCTAGAGGGGGGGCCCCCCGCGAGCAGTACTTC. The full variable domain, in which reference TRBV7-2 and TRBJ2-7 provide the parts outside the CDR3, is GAGVSQSPSNKVTEKGKDVELRCDPISGHTALYWYRQSLGQGLEFLIYFQGNSAPDKSGLPSDRFSAERTGGSVSTLTIQRTQQEDSAVYLCATSRGGAPREQYFGPGTRLTVT.

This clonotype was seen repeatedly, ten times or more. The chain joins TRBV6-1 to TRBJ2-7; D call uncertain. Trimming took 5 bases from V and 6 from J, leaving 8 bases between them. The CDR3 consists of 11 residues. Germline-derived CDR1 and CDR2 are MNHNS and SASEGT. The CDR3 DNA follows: TGTGCCAGCAGTCTCCGAACCGAGCAGTACTTC. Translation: CASSLRTEQYF.

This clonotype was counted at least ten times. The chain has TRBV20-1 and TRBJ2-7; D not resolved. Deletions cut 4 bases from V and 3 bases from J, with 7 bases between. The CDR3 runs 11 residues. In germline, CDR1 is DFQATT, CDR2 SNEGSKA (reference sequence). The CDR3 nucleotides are TGCAGTGCTACCTTCAACTACGAGCAGTACTTC. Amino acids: CSATFNYEQYF.

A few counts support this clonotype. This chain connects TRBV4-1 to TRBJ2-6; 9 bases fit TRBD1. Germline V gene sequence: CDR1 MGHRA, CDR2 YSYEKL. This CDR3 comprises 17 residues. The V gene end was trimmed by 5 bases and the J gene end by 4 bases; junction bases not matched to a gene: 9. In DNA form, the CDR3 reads TGCGCCAGCAGCTCCCGGGACAGGGCAGGCGGGGCCAACGTCCTGACTTTC. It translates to CASSSRDRAGGANVLTF.